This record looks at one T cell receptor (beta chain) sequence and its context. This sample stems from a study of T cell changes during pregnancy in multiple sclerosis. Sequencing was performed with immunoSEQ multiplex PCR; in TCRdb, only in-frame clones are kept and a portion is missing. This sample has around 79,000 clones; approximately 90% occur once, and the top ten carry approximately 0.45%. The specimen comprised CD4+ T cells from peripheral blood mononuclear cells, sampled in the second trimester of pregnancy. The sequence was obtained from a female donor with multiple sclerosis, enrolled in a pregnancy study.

The DNA for the CDR3 is TGTGCCAGCAGTCTCACAGGGAGCTCCTATAATTCACCCCTCCACTTT. Its translation: CASSLTGSSYNSPLHF. The rearrangement joins TRBV2 to TRBJ1-6, with D possibly being TRBD1 (6 bases). Trimming shortened V by 5 bases and J by 0 bases, and 11 bases separated the two germline ends. Germline V gives CDR1 SNHLY, CDR2 FYNNEI. The CDR3 runs to 16 residues.